Listed below are T cell receptor beta chains from one sample, sequenced in a study of human T cells and chemical hapten exposure. MiXCR, applied by TCRdb to the RACE reads, yields one record per CDR3 protein. The table includes a few hundred thousand distinct CDR3 sequences, 5% to 6.5% detected once. The specimen was whole blood, collected in connection with sensitization to the hapten diphenylcyclopropenone (DPC). These receptors originate from a woman between 18 and 30 years old with alopecia areata. Some clones in this sample may be carry-over from other donors' samples. The CDR3 runs from the conserved cysteine through the conserved F or W. Fields, in order: V gene, D gene, J gene, clone size, CDR3 DNA, CDR3 protein. D genes are given only for firm matches. A clone size is listed for some rows: how often the clone was seen (once, few, many), or a class if it is expanded.

v_call: TRBV6-1; d_call: .; j_call: TRBJ1-4; clone_size: .; cdr3_nt: TGTGCCAGCAGGGGGGTTCCGCTTACAACTAATGAAAAACTGTTTTTT; cdr3_aa: CASRGVPLTTNEKLFF
v_call: TRBV7-9; d_call: .; j_call: TRBJ1-5; clone_size: few; cdr3_nt: TGTGCCAGCAGCTTAAAGGTCAGGGGAGGGAGCAATCAGCCCCAGCATTTT; cdr3_aa: CASSLKVRGGSNQPQHF
v_call: TRBV4-2; d_call: TRBD2; j_call: TRBJ2-3; clone_size: .; cdr3_nt: TGTGCCAGCAGCCAAATAGCGGGGGCCATCACAGATACGCAGTATTTT; cdr3_aa: CASSQIAGAITDTQYF
v_call: TRBV7-2; d_call: TRBD1; j_call: TRBJ1-1; clone_size: few; cdr3_nt: TGTGCCAGCAGCTGGGACAGGGGGTTAGCTGAAGCTTTCTTT; cdr3_aa: CASSWDRGLAEAFF
v_call: TRBV11-1; d_call: .; j_call: TRBJ2-5; clone_size: many; cdr3_nt: TGTGCCAGCAGCTACGAGCAAGAGACCCAGTACTTC; cdr3_aa: CASSYEQETQYF
v_call: TRBV20-1; d_call: .; j_call: TRBJ1-1; clone_size: few; cdr3_nt: TGCAGTGCTACCCAAGCCGCGAACACTGAAGCTTTCTTT; cdr3_aa: CSATQAANTEAFF
v_call: TRBV6-2/TRBV6-3; d_call: .; j_call: TRBJ1-3; clone_size: .; cdr3_nt: TGTGCCAGCAGTCCGGACAGCCGAAACACCATATATTTT; cdr3_aa: CASSPDSRNTIYF
v_call: TRBV15; d_call: .; j_call: TRBJ1-6; clone_size: .; cdr3_nt: TGTGCCACCAGCAGAGATCTAACGGACTCCCTCCACTTT; cdr3_aa: CATSRDLTDSLHF
v_call: TRBV11-2; d_call: TRBD1; j_call: TRBJ1-2; clone_size: .; cdr3_nt: TGTGCCAGCAGCTTAGGGGGACAGAAACCCTCCTTC; cdr3_aa: CASSLGGQKPSF
v_call: TRBV6-5; d_call: .; j_call: TRBJ1-2; clone_size: few; cdr3_nt: TGTGCCAGCAGGCGTACGCCTCAGGGGCCGCACTATGGCTACACCTTC; cdr3_aa: CASRRTPQGPHYGYTF
v_call: TRBV20-1; d_call: TRBD1; j_call: TRBJ1-2; clone_size: few; cdr3_nt: TGCAGTGCTAGGCAGACAGGGGGCAACTATGGCTACACCTTC; cdr3_aa: CSARQTGGNYGYTF
v_call: TRBV12-3/TRBV12-4; d_call: TRBD1; j_call: TRBJ2-3; clone_size: many; cdr3_nt: TGTGCCAGCGGACAGGGCACAGATACGCAGTATTTT; cdr3_aa: CASGQGTDTQYF
v_call: TRBV5-5; d_call: .; j_call: TRBJ2-3; clone_size: many; cdr3_nt: TGTGCCAGCAGCTTTGGCAAACTCACAGATACGCAGTATTTT; cdr3_aa: CASSFGKLTDTQYF
v_call: TRBV21-1; d_call: .; j_call: TRBJ1-3; clone_size: many; cdr3_nt: TGTGCCAGCAGCAAAGGGGGACAGGGAATCAGTGGAAACACCATATATTTT; cdr3_aa: CASSKGGQGISGNTIYF
v_call: TRBV29-1; d_call: .; j_call: TRBJ1-5; clone_size: .; cdr3_nt: TGCAGCGTTGGCCGGGAGGGTGGTGGGCCCCAGCATTTT; cdr3_aa: CSVGREGGGPQHF
v_call: TRBV28; d_call: .; j_call: TRBJ2-7; clone_size: few; cdr3_nt: TGTGCCAGCACCCCTGATGCCAGAATCTCCGAGCAGTACTTC; cdr3_aa: CASTPDARISEQYF
v_call: TRBV5-1; d_call: .; j_call: TRBJ2-5; clone_size: few; cdr3_nt: TGCGCCAGCCGACTTGCTTATCTGCAGCAAGAGACCCAGTACTTC; cdr3_aa: CASRLAYLQQETQYF
v_call: TRBV20-1; d_call: .; j_call: TRBJ2-1; clone_size: many; cdr3_nt: TGCAGTGCTACAGATCCCGAGGTCTCCTACAATGAGCAGTTCTTC; cdr3_aa: CSATDPEVSYNEQFF
v_call: TRBV4-3; d_call: .; j_call: TRBJ1-2; clone_size: many; cdr3_nt: TGCGCCAGCAGCCAAGAGGTGGCTGCTAACTATGGCTACACCTTC; cdr3_aa: CASSQEVAANYGYTF
v_call: TRBV12-3/TRBV12-4; d_call: TRBD1; j_call: TRBJ2-3; clone_size: .; cdr3_nt: TGTGCCAGCAGTTTACTCGACGGATCAAGGGACAGAGATACGCAGTATTTT; cdr3_aa: CASSLLDGSRDRDTQYF
v_call: TRBV12-3/TRBV12-4; d_call: TRBD1; j_call: TRBJ2-7; clone_size: many; cdr3_nt: TGTGCCAGCAGTTTAGCGGCGGGACAGGGGCCCTACGAGCAGTACTTC; cdr3_aa: CASSLAAGQGPYEQYF
v_call: TRBV6-1; d_call: TRBD1; j_call: TRBJ1-4; clone_size: few; cdr3_nt: TGTGCCAGCAGTCGCACCGGGACAGGGGTTGAAAAACTGTTTTTT; cdr3_aa: CASSRTGTGVEKLFF
v_call: TRBV12-3/TRBV12-4; d_call: .; j_call: TRBJ2-5; clone_size: many; cdr3_nt: TGTGCCAGCAGTCCTCGGGACTTCCAAGAGACCCAGTACTTC; cdr3_aa: CASSPRDFQETQYF
v_call: TRBV7-9; d_call: .; j_call: TRBJ1-2; clone_size: .; cdr3_nt: TGTGCCAGCAGCTTACAGAAGTATAACGGCTACACCTTC; cdr3_aa: CASSLQKYNGYTF
v_call: TRBV7-8; d_call: TRBD1; j_call: TRBJ2-7; clone_size: few; cdr3_nt: TGTGCCAGCAGCCGAGACAGGGTCAGGAGGTCCTACGAGCAGTACTTC; cdr3_aa: CASSRDRVRRSYEQYF
v_call: TRBV14; d_call: .; j_call: TRBJ2-1; clone_size: many; cdr3_nt: TGTGCCAGCAGCCAACCTTTATTGAGCTCCTACAATGAGCAGTTCTTC; cdr3_aa: CASSQPLLSSYNEQFF